The 22 T cell receptor beta chains below come from one sample, sequenced in a study of T-cell reconstitution after alpha-beta-depleted transplantation in children. During its preparation, the TCRbeta library received unique molecular identifiers. TCRdb re-analysed the PCR reads in MiXCR, keeping a single row per CDR3 protein. The repertoire holds about 500,000 distinct CDR3 sequences, approximately 29% seen once, with 2% to 3% in the top ten. Sequenced material: PBMCs from the stem cell graft donor, taken from the stem cell graft. All receptors derive from a human donor who donated a stem cell graft to a child with aplastic anemia.

This clonotype was seen only a few times. This rearrangement joins TRBV4-3 to TRBJ1-2; D might be TRBD1 (6 bases). The germline V gene encodes CDR1 LGHNA and CDR2 YSLEER. The CDR3 is made up of 12 amino acids. Trimming removed 0 bases from V and 8 bases from J, with 7 bases in between. CDR3 DNA: TGCGCCAGCAGCCAAGATGGGGGCGGCTACACCTTC. This gives the protein CASSQDGGGYTF.

The chain is built from TRBV29-1 and TRBJ2-5; D remains unclear. The CDR3 is made up of 12 amino acids. V was pared by 5 bases and J by 5 bases, with 12 bases between. CDR1 and CDR2 from the germline V gene are SQVTM and ANQGSEA. The CDR3: CSVPQGGETQYF. The DNA of the CDR3 is TGCAGCGTTCCTCAAGGTGGGGAGACCCAGTACTTC.

This clonotype was detected only a few times. This chain links TRBV21-1 with TRBJ2-5; the DNA was not compared with TRBD1, the D call given in the table. TRBV21-1 counts as a pseudogene. The CDR3 extends over 15 amino acids. CDR3 bases: TGTGCCAGCAGCAAACCGAAGGGGAATCAAGAGACCCAGTACTTC. This gives the protein CASSKPKGNQETQYF.

V usage is TRBV27 and J usage is TRBJ1-5; D ambiguous. The CDR3 extends over 16 amino acids. Trimming left V 6 bases short and J 1 base short, with 16 bases between. The germline CDR1 and CDR2 sequences are MNHEY and SMNVEV (reference sequence). CDR3 region: CASRSSAGMSNQPQHF. The CDR3 bases are TGTGCCAGCAGATCCTCGGCGGGGATGAGCAATCAGCCCCAGCATTTT.

The rearrangement uses TRBV28 and TRBJ1-3; D is unclear. The CDR3 runs to 16 residues. V lost 1 base and J 4 bases, leaving 14 bases between the germline ends. CDR1 is MDHEN, CDR2 SYDVKM, per germline. The CDR3 reads CASSLYTLLLGNTIYF. The DNA for the CDR3 is TGTGCCAGCAGTTTATACACCCTACTCCTCGGAAACACCATATATTTT.

This sequence joins TRBV5-6 and TRBJ2-5; no definite D call. Trimming took off 1 base at V and 1 base at J, with 11 bases between the two ends. This CDR3 spans 15 amino acids. CDR1 and CDR2 from the germline V gene are SGHDT and YYEEEE. The CDR3 bases are TGTGCCAGCAGCTTGAGAAAGGGCGTCCAAGAGACCCAGTACTTC. This codes for CASSLRKGVQETQYF.

The rearrangement links TRBV28 to TRBJ2-4; D remains ambiguous. The CDR3 contains 12 residues. CDR1 MDHEN and CDR2 SYDVKM come from the germline V gene. V lost 3 bases to trimming and J lost 15 bases, with 15 bases between them. CDR3 DNA sequence: TGTGCCAGCAGTTTTACGGCCAAACTCCCGTACTTC. It translates to CASSFTAKLPYF.

This sequence joins TRBV5-1 and TRBJ2-7, with 10 bases lining up with TRBD2. The CDR3 has 16 residues. V lost 2 bases, J lost 2 bases, and 7 bases stayed unmatched. From germline, CDR1 is SGHRS and CDR2 YFSETQ. The CDR3 protein is CASSFTSGISPYEQYV. In DNA, the CDR3 is TGCGCCAGCAGCTTTACTAGCGGGATATCCCCCTACGAGCAGTACGTC.

This clonotype showed up just a few times. This chain connects TRBV2 to TRBJ2-5; D possibly uses TRBD1 or TRBD2 (5 bases each). Trimming removed 5 bases at V and 1 base at J, with 8 bases between. This CDR3 spans 13 amino acids. Germline V gives CDR1 SNHLY, CDR2 FYNNEI. CDR3 DNA: TGTGCCAGCAGTAGGGACCTCCAAGAGACCCAGTACTTC. Amino acid sequence: CASSRDLQETQYF.

The V and J genes are TRBV10-3 and TRBJ1-1, with D hard to call. The CDR3 has 13 residues. Trimming cost V 3 bases and J 1 base, with 6 bases left between them. From germline, CDR1 is ENHRY and CDR2 SYGVKD. Here the CDR3 reads CAISDARNTEAFF. CDR3 sequence (DNA): TGTGCCATCAGTGACGCCCGGAACACTGAAGCTTTCTTT.

The sample holds a few counts of this clonotype. This chain joins TRBV6-5 and TRBJ2-7; TRBD2 matches at 10 bases. V lost 0 bases and J lost 1; bases outside the gene matches: 3. The CDR3 has 16 residues. Germline V lookup: CDR1 MNHEY, CDR2 SVGAGI. CDR3 loop: CASSYSPSGRSYEQYF. CDR3 in DNA: TGTGCCAGCAGTTACTCTCCTAGCGGGAGATCCTACGAGCAGTACTTC.

This clonotype was observed a few times. The J gene is TRBJ2-3, the V gene TRBV10-3, with 7 positions matching TRBD1. The CDR3 spans 14 residues. The V and J ends lost 0 bases and 6 bases, in that order; junction bases with no gene match: 3. CDR1 ENHRY and CDR2 SYGVKD come from the germline V gene. The CDR3 sequence: CAISESTGEDTQYF. CDR3 in DNA: TGTGCCATCAGTGAGTCAACAGGGGAGGATACGCAGTATTTT.

The CDR3: CASINTDLMNTEAFF. The CDR3 coding sequence is TGTGCCAGCATTAACACAGACCTCATGAACACTGAAGCTTTCTTT. The V call is TRBV12-3 or TRBV12-4, the J call TRBJ1-1; D not resolved. Trimming took off 7 bases at V and 0 bases at J, with 15 bases between the two ends. The CDR3 sequence is 15 residues long.

The chain couples TRBV7-2 to TRBJ1-1, with 7 bases fitting TRBD1. CDR1 is SGHTA and CDR2 is FQGNSA in the germline V gene. After removal of 10 bases from V and 1 base from J, the junction contained 9 bases not matched to a gene. The CDR3 has 14 amino acids. The CDR3 spells CATKAGGGNTEAFF. In nucleotides, the CDR3 is TGTGCCACCAAAGCAGGGGGAGGGAACACTGAAGCTTTCTTT.

This clonotype was counted a few times. The chain combines TRBV27 with TRBJ1-2; 7 bases are shared with TRBD1. Germline loops: CDR1 MNHEY, CDR2 SMNVEV (reference sequence). The CDR3 has 13 amino acids. J gave up 8 bases and V 5 bases, and 8 bases lay outside the gene matches. CDR3 in amino acids: CASSRDRVGGYTF. For the CDR3, the DNA is TGTGCCAGCAGTCGTGACAGGGTAGGAGGCTACACCTTC.

This chain links TRBV7-9 with TRBJ2-5; D may correspond to TRBD1 or TRBD2 (5 bases each). The V and J ends lost 11 bases and 5 bases respectively, with 27 bases between them. This CDR3 contains 16 residues. Per germline, CDR1 SEHNR and CDR2 FQNEAQ (reference sequence). In nucleotides, the CDR3 is TGTGCCGGAAGCAGTGCTGGGACCGCAGGACGGGAGACCCAGTACTTC. This gives the protein CAGSSAGTAGRETQYF.

The gene calls are TRBV5-5 and TRBJ2-7; 9 nucleotides match TRBD1. Germline V gene data show CDR1 as SGHKS and CDR2 as YYEKEE (reference sequence). The CDR3 runs to 16 residues. J gave up 3 bases and V 0 bases, and 7 bases lay outside the gene matches. Here the CDR3 DNA reads TGTGCCAGCAGCTTGGCCGGGACAGGGAGCTTCTACGAGCAGTACGTC. It translates to CASSLAGTGSFYEQYV.

The chain has TRBV3-1 and TRBJ2-1, with a tentative D call TRBD2 (6 bases). With 3 bases removed from V and 5 bases from J, the gap between germline ends came to 20 bases. The CDR3 length is 17 residues. CDR1 LGHDT and CDR2 YNNKEL come from the germline V gene (reference sequence). CDR3 in DNA: TGTGCCAGCAGCCATCCCCTTCGACTAGGGTGGGACAATGAGCAGTTCTTC. Encoded protein: CASSHPLRLGWDNEQFF.

V gene TRBV11-3 combines with J gene TRBJ2-1, with 7 bases aligning to TRBD2. Trimming took 2 bases from V and 8 from J; bases not matched to a gene: 6. The CDR3 has 14 amino acids. Germline values: CDR1 SGHNT, CDR2 YENEEA. The CDR3 nucleotides read TGTGCCAGCAGCTTACCGGGACTAAAATATGAGCAGTTCTTC. Protein sequence: CASSLPGLKYEQFF.

V usage is TRBV7-8 and J usage is TRBJ2-7; weak D call: TRBD2 (6 bases). The V and J ends lost 5 bases and 5 bases respectively, with 13 bases between them. The CDR3 has 13 amino acids. Germline values: CDR1 SGHVS, CDR2 FQNEAQ. CDR3: CASSPGPGDEQYF. Here the CDR3 DNA reads TGTGCCAGCAGCCCGGGGCCGGGGGACGAGCAGTACTTC.

This chain links TRBV12-3 or TRBV12-4 with TRBJ1-2; D ambiguous. The ends were cut back, 1 base at V and 7 bases at J, with 16 bases in the middle. This CDR3 contains 15 residues. The CDR3: CASSLGQLLGGGYTF. CDR3 coding DNA: TGTGCCAGCAGTTTAGGGCAGCTCCTAGGAGGTGGCTACACCTTC.

The chain employs TRBV18 and TRBJ1-1, with D uncertain. V gave up 3 bases and J gave up 4 bases, with 21 bases separating them. The CDR3 has 17 residues. Germline V lookup: CDR1 KGHSH, CDR2 LQKENI. The CDR3 here is CASSPGDKKRVRTEAFF. The CDR3 DNA is TGTGCCAGCTCACCCGGAGACAAAAAGAGGGTGCGCACTGAAGCTTTCTTT.